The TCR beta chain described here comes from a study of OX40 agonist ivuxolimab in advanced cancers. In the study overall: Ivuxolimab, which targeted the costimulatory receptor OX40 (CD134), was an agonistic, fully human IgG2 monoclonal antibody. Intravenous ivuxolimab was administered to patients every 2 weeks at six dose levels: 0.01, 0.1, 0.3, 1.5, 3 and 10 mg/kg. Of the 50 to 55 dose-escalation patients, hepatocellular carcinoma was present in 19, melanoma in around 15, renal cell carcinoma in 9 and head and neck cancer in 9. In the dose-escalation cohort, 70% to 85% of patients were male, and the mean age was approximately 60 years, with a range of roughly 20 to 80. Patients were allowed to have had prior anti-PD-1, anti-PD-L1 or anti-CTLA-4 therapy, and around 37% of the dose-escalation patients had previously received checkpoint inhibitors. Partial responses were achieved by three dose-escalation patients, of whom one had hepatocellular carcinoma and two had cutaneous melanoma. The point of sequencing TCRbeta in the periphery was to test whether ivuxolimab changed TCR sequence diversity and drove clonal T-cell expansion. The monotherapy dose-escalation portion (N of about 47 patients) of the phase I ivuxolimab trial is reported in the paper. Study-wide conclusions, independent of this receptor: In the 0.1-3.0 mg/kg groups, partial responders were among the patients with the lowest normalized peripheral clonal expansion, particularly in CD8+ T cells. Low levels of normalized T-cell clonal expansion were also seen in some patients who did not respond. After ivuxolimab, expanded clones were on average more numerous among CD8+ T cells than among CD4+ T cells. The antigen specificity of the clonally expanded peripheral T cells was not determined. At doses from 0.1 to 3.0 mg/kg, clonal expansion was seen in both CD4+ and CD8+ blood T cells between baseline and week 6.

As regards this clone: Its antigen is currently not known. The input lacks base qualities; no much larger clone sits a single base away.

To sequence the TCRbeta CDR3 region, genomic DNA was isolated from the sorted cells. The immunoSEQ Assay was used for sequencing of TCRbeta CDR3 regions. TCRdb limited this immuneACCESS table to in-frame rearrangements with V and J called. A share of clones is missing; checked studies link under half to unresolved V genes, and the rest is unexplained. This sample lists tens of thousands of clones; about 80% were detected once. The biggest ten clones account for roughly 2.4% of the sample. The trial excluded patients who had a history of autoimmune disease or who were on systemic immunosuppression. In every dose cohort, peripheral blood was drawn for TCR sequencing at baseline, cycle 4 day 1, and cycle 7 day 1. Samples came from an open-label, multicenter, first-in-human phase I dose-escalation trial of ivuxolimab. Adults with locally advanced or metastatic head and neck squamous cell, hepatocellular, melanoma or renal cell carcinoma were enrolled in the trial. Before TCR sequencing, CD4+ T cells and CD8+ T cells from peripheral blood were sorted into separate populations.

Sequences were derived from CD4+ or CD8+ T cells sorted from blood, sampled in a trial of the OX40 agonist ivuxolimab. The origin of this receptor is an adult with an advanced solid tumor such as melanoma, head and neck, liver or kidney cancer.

The CDR3 region: CSVPKETGLAYNEQFF. The nucleotide sequence is TGCAGCGTCCCGAAAGAGACAGGGCTGGCCTACAATGAGCAGTTCTTC. The chain is assembled from TRBV29-1 and TRBJ2-1; 7 nucleotides in the junction match TRBD1. The germline V gene encodes CDR1 SQVTM and CDR2 ANQGSEA. Including the terminal cysteine and phenylalanine, the CDR3 comprises 16 residues. Of all the DNA, just the CDR3 is kept, 48 bases in frame from base 1. Compared with germline, V lacks 6 bases and J lacks 2 bases; bases without a gene match: 13.